These 10 T cell receptor beta chains came from one sample sequenced in a study of cytomegalovirus exposure and HLA in healthy donors. PCR employed 60 Vbeta and 13 Jbeta primers. Assay used: immunoSEQ multiplex PCR; TCRdb lists only in-frame clones, some missing. The table records around 180,000 clones, around 80% of them present only once. The sample comprised PBMCs. The receptors shown here come from a man between 40 and 49 years old in good health and CMV-seronegative.

The rearrangement uses TRBV10-1 and TRBJ1-1, with 10 bases matching TRBD1. CDR1 is WNHNN, CDR2 SYGVQD, per germline (reference sequence). V gave up 6 bases and J gave up 6 bases; unmatched junction bases: 7. The CDR3 consists of 14 residues. The CDR3 nucleotides read TGCGCCAGCAGGAAGGACAGGGGGACCGCTGAAGCTTTCTTT. It is translated as CASRKDRGTAEAFF.

The chain is built from TRBV5-1 and TRBJ2-7, with D tentatively TRBD2 (5 bases). Germline V CDR1 and CDR2: SGHRS, YFSETQ. V lost 0 bases, J lost 2 bases, and 12 bases lay in between. The CDR3 extends over 15 amino acids. The CDR3 DNA follows: TGCGCCAGCAGCTTGGGGGAGTTCGGGGCCTACGAGCAGTACTTC. It is translated as CASSLGEFGAYEQYF. The full variable domain, completed using reference TRBV5-1 and TRBJ2-7, is KAGVTQTPRYLIKTRGQQVTLSCSPISGHRSVSWYQQTPGQGLQFLFEYFSETQRNKGNFPGRFSGRQFSNSRSEMNVSTLELGDSALYLCASSLGEFGAYEQYFGPGTRLTVT.

V and J are TRBV5-5 and TRBJ2-3; a possible D gene is TRBD2 (5 bases). Germline V lookup: CDR1 SGHKS, CDR2 YYEKEE (reference sequence). The CDR3 has 13 amino acids. V was trimmed by 4 bases and J by 0 bases, leaving 6 bases between them. The CDR3 is CASSRTSTDTQYF. The CDR3 DNA reads as TGTGCCAGCAGCAGGACTAGCACAGATACGCAGTATTTT. Based on the CDR3 plus reference TRBV5-5 and TRBJ2-3, the full variable domain is DAGVTQSPTHLIKTRGQQVTLRCSPISGHKSVSWYQQVLGQGPQFIFQYYEKEERGRGNFPDRFSARQFPNYSSELNVNALLLGDSALYLCASSRTSTDTQYFGPGTRLTVL.

This chain connects TRBV30 to TRBJ1-1; no firm D call. Between the trimmed V and J ends, which lost 0 bases and 1 base, there was a span of 18 bases. The V gene's germline CDR1 is GTSNPN and CDR2 SVGIG (reference sequence). This CDR3 contains 17 residues. CDR3 loop: CAWSVVGRMVPNTEAFF. CDR3 DNA sequence: TGTGCCTGGAGTGTAGTTGGCAGGATGGTCCCGAACACTGAAGCTTTCTTT.

This clone was found once. V and J are TRBV27 and TRBJ2-6; 7 nucleotides agree with TRBD1. The CDR3 covers 17 residues. The V gene's germline CDR1 is MNHEY and CDR2 SMNVEV (reference sequence). Trimming cost V 6 bases and J 0 bases; bases outside gene matches: 8. This CDR3 reads CASRPGQFSSGANVLTF. The CDR3 DNA reads TGTGCCAGCAGACCGGGACAGTTTAGCTCTGGGGCCAACGTCCTGACTTTC.

The CDR3 spells CASSLLPGGSGYGYTF. CDR3 DNA sequence: TGTGCCAGCTCACTCCTACCAGGGGGCAGCGGCTATGGCTACACCTTC. V is TRBV18 and J is TRBJ1-2, with 8 bases identical to TRBD1. CDR1 is KGHSH and CDR2 is LQKENI in the germline V gene. CDR3 size: 16 residues. V gave up 4 bases and J gave up 4 bases; unmatched junction bases: 11.

The rearrangement uses TRBV7-2 and TRBJ2-7, with 13 bases aligning to TRBD2. J was trimmed by 4 bases and V by 5 bases; bases with no gene match: 2. The CDR3 contains 14 residues. Germline lookup yields CDR1 SGHTA and CDR2 FQGNSA. CDR3 bases: TGTGCCAGCAGCCCGGGACTAGCGGGGTACGAGCAGTACTTC. Its protein product is CASSPGLAGYEQYF.

This sequence joins TRBV5-3 and TRBJ2-2; 7 bases are shared with TRBD2. TRBV5-3 is known as an ORF, though its function is uncertain. The V segment lost 8 bases and the J segment 2 bases; nucleotides outside the gene matches: 15. CDR3 length: 17 amino acids. The chain's CDR3 is CASLWREKGENTGELFF. The CDR3 nucleotides are TGTGCCAGCCTTTGGCGGGAGAAGGGCGAAAACACCGGGGAGCTGTTTTTT.

The gene calls are TRBV7-6 and TRBJ1-3, with D possibly being TRBD1 (5 bases). The germline V and J ends were trimmed by 6 bases and 2 bases, with 11 bases remaining between them. The CDR3 is 14 amino acids. Germline V lookup: CDR1 SGHVS, CDR2 FNYEAQ. The CDR3 reads CASSSGGTGNTIYF. The DNA of the CDR3 is TGTGCCAGCAGTTCCGGGGGTACTGGAAACACCATATATTTT. The entire variable domain, with the rest obtained from reference TRBV7-6 and TRBJ1-3, is as follows: GAGVSQSPRYKVTKRGQDVALRCDPISGHVSLYWYRQALGQGPEFLTYFNYEAQQDKSGLPNDRFSAERPEGSISTLTIQRTEQRDSAMYRCASSSGGTGNTIYFGEGSWLTVV.

The J gene is TRBJ2-5, the V gene TRBV4-3; D perhaps matches TRBD2 (6 bases). Judging by the DNA end, TRBJ2-7 fits better; the J call may be wrong. The germline V gene has CDR1 LGHNA and CDR2 YSLEER. The CDR3 has 17 residues. The CDR3 DNA is TGCGCCAGCAGCCAAGATAGGCGGGGCAGCCATGCCTACGAGCAGTACTTC. Protein sequence: CASSQDRRGSHAYEQYF.